A selection of T cell receptor beta chains follows, all from one sample in a study of identical twins. TCRdb redid the calling of the 5' RACE reads with MiXCR, one entry per CDR3 protein. In the table there are 690,000 or so distinct CDR3 sequences, 5.5% to 6.5% of which are singletons. The sample comprised naive T cells sorted from blood. The receptor set was obtained from a young man in good health. The CDR3 runs from the conserved cysteine through the conserved F or W. The order of the fields is J gene, D gene, V gene, clone size, CDR3 protein, CDR3 DNA. D genes are given only for firm matches. Some rows mark clone size as missing; the rest say once, few, many or name a class of expanded clone.

TRBJ2-2	.	TRBV7-9	few	CASSLNRGGTGELFF	TGTGCCAGCAGCTTAAACAGGGGAGGCACCGGGGAGCTGTTTTTT
TRBJ1-2	TRBD1	TRBV5-1	.	CASSLDVQGDYGYTF	TGCGCCAGCAGCTTGGACGTGCAGGGGGACTATGGCTACACCTTC
TRBJ2-2	TRBD2	TRBV12-3/TRBV12-4	many	CASDKREGRGTGELFF	TGTGCCAGCGATAAGCGGGAGGGCCGAGGCACCGGGGAGCTGTTTTTT
TRBJ2-7	.	TRBV29-1	.	CSGWWGYEQYF	TGCAGCGGGTGGTGGGGCTACGAGCAGTACTTC
TRBJ2-7	.	TRBV24-1	.	CATSDPSVSSYEQYF	TGTGCCACCAGTGATCCTAGCGTAAGCAGCTACGAGCAGTACTTC
TRBJ1-2	TRBD1	TRBV5-1	many	CASSLNSGTGFGYTF	TGCGCCAGCAGCTTAAATTCCGGGACAGGGTTTGGCTACACCTTC
TRBJ2-7	.	TRBV28	many	CASSSSKGYSYEQYF	TGTGCCAGCAGTTCCTCGAAAGGGTACTCCTACGAGCAGTACTTC
TRBJ2-1	TRBD2	TRBV7-9	many	CASSWRGGIYNEQFF	TGTGCCAGCAGCTGGCGGGGGGGAATCTACAATGAGCAGTTCTTC
TRBJ2-1	.	TRBV18	few	CASSPPGTGPYNEQFF	TGTGCCAGCTCACCGCCTGGCACAGGACCCTACAATGAGCAGTTCTTC
TRBJ2-2	.	TRBV20-1	.	CSARRVEELFF	TGCAGTGCTAGGAGGGTGGAGGAGCTGTTTTTT
TRBJ2-7	TRBD1	TRBV7-2	many	CASSLDTGVASYEQYF	TGTGCCAGCAGCTTAGATACAGGGGTCGCCTCCTACGAGCAGTACTTC
TRBJ1-1	TRBD1	TRBV11-1	few	CASSLVGEPPGQGVNTEAFF	TGTGCCAGCAGCTTAGTGGGAGAGCCACCGGGACAGGGAGTGAACACTGAAGCTTTCTTT
TRBJ2-7	TRBD1	TRBV28	few	CASSFLGQGSSYEQYF	TGTGCCAGCAGTTTCTTGGGACAGGGGAGTTCGTACGAGCAGTACTTC
TRBJ2-3	.	TRBV29-1	many	CSVGQLTDTQYF	TGCAGCGTAGGACAGCTCACAGATACGCAGTATTTT
TRBJ2-7	.	TRBV6-2/TRBV6-3	many	CASSSEGYEQYF	TGTGCCAGCAGCTCGGAGGGCTACGAGCAGTACTTC
TRBJ2-1	.	TRBV29-1	many	CSAVNNEQFF	TGCAGTGCCGTGAACAATGAGCAGTTCTTC
TRBJ2-3	.	TRBV11-2	few	CASSTLADTQYF	TGTGCCAGCAGCACCCTCGCAGATACGCAGTATTTT
TRBJ2-2	.	TRBV6-5	many	CASSSPPREAGELFF	TGTGCCAGCAGTTCCCCCCCTCGCGAGGCTGGGGAGCTGTTTTTT
TRBJ2-3	TRBD1	TRBV20-1	many	CSAYWTGGSDTQYF	TGCAGTGCTTACTGGACAGGGGGTTCAGATACGCAGTATTTT
TRBJ2-5	TRBD2	TRBV5-6	.	CASSQSLAGVRQETQYF	TGTGCCAGCAGCCAAAGTTTAGCGGGAGTGCGGCAAGAGACCCAGTACTTC
TRBJ2-5	TRBD2	TRBV18	few	CASSPSGTETQYF	TGTGCCAGCTCACCAAGCGGGACAGAGACCCAGTACTTC
TRBJ2-2	.	TRBV4-3	few	CASSQGLADTNTGELFF	TGCGCCAGCAGCCAAGGGTTAGCGGACACGAACACCGGGGAGCTGTTTTTT
TRBJ2-1	TRBD2	TRBV5-6	few	CASSLVASGYLYNEQFF	TGTGCCAGCAGCTTGGTGGCTAGCGGTTACCTCTACAATGAGCAGTTCTTC
TRBJ2-3	.	TRBV2	few	CASSGSGEGRGTDTQYF	TGTGCCAGCAGTGGCTCGGGAGAAGGTCGCGGCACAGATACGCAGTATTTT
TRBJ2-5	.	TRBV20-1	.	CSASRAVQETQYF	TGCAGTGCTAGCAGGGCCGTCCAAGAGACCCAGTACTTC
TRBJ2-1	TRBD1	TRBV6-1	many	CASSPGQGARNEQFF	TGTGCCAGCAGTCCGGGACAGGGGGCGCGGAATGAGCAGTTCTTC
TRBJ2-5	.	TRBV2	few	CASSLLATQETQYF	TGTGCCAGCTCTCTCCTAGCGACCCAAGAGACCCAGTACTTC
TRBJ1-1	.	TRBV2	.	CASRQLRGVNTEAFF	TGTGCCAGCAGACAACTACGGGGGGTCAACACTGAAGCTTTCTTT
TRBJ2-7	.	TRBV20-1	many	CSASEGDEQYF	TGCAGTGCTAGTGAAGGGGACGAGCAGTACTTC
TRBJ2-2	.	TRBV12-3/TRBV12-4	many	CASSPGGTGELFF	TGTGCCAGCAGTCCCGGAGGCACCGGGGAGCTGTTTTTT
TRBJ1-5	.	TRBV20-1	many	CSSKNSNQPQHF	TGCAGTAGCAAAAATAGCAATCAGCCCCAGCATTTT
TRBJ2-1	TRBD2	TRBV6-1	.	CASKYSGSSYNEQFF	TGTGCCAGCAAATATAGCGGGAGTAGCTACAATGAGCAGTTCTTC
TRBJ1-2	.	TRBV29-1	many	CSVVGQFYGYTF	TGCAGCGTTGTAGGGCAATTCTATGGCTACACCTTC
TRBJ2-3	TRBD2	TRBV28	.	CASRLAVGTDTQYF	TGTGCCAGCAGACTAGCGGTTGGCACAGATACGCAGTATTTT
TRBJ2-7	.	TRBV5-1	many	CASSQTVNYEQYF	TGCGCCAGCAGCCAGACAGTAAACTACGAGCAGTACTTC
TRBJ2-1	TRBD2	TRBV4-1	many	CASSLGLVGEQFF	TGCGCCAGCAGCCTTGGACTAGTGGGTGAGCAGTTCTTC
TRBJ2-5	.	TRBV18	few	CASSGLVRETQYF	TGTGCCAGCTCCGGGCTAGTTCGAGAGACCCAGTACTTC